The 17 T cell receptor beta chains in this list originate from one sample, sequenced in a study of blood T cell repertoires in COVID-19. TCRdb's table, derived via immunoSEQ multiplex PCR, lists solely in-frame clones and lacks some. The sample includes hundreds of thousands of clones, around 89% of them seen just once. Sequenced material: PBMCs or T cells enriched from blood (not recorded which). The receptors here all came from a man in his forties who had recovered from COVID-19.

Comments on this clone: One junction end disagrees with the germline gene, perhaps due to a read error. The J gene is TRBJ2-1, the V gene TRBV6-5; 9 bases align to TRBD2. CDR3 length equals 15 residues. Germline V lookup: CDR1 MNHEY, CDR2 SVGAGI. The CDR3: CASSLEAGGRPVRVF. In DNA, the CDR3 is TGTGCCAGCAGTCTCGAAGCGGGGGGCCGCCCGGTACGGGTCTTC.

The rearrangement joins TRBV24-1 to TRBJ2-1; no clear D gene. This CDR3 comprises 16 residues. Per the germline V gene, CDR1 is KGHDR and CDR2 is SFDVKD. Trimming removed 9 bases from V and 1 base from J, with 18 bases in between. The CDR3 coding sequence is TGTGCCACCGGAGAGACGAGGCTCGGGTCCTACAATGAGCAGTTCTTC. This codes for CATGETRLGSYNEQFF.

This chain connects TRBV7-2 to TRBJ2-3; 8 bases are shared with TRBD1. From germline, CDR1 is SGHTA and CDR2 FQGNSA. Losses at the gene ends were 2 bases for V and 3 bases for J; bases not matched to a gene: 16. The CDR3 totals 19 residues. The CDR3 sequence is CASSLLGGVWTGWTDTQYF. In DNA, the CDR3 is TGTGCCAGCAGCTTATTAGGGGGCGTCTGGACAGGGTGGACAGATACGCAGTATTTT.

The genes are TRBV15 and TRBJ2-5; D perhaps matches TRBD2 (6 bases). Germline-derived CDR1 and CDR2 are LNHNV and YYDKDF (reference sequence). The V end lost 5 bases, the J end lost 5 bases, and 12 bases lay between the germline ends. This CDR3 is 13 amino acids long. CDR3 region: CATSERRAETQYF. CDR3 in DNA: TGTGCCACCAGCGAAAGGAGGGCGGAGACCCAGTACTTC.

The chain uses TRBV6-5 and TRBJ2-3; TRBD1 aligns across 8 bases. This CDR3 has 14 residues. J lost 4 bases, V lost 5 bases, and 5 bases had no gene match. The germline V gene encodes CDR1 MNHEY and CDR2 SVGAGI. The DNA for the CDR3 is TGTGCCAGCAGTCGCGACAGGGGCGCAGATACGCAGTATTTT. Its protein is CASSRDRGADTQYF.

Worth noting for this clone: Germline and junction disagree at one end, which may indicate a read error. The rearrangement uses TRBV12-3 or TRBV12-4 and TRBJ2-5; the match to TRBD2 covers 10 bases. The CDR3 spans 13 residues. The CDR3 DNA reads TGTGCCAGCAGTCTAGCGGGAGTGGAGACCCAGTACTTC. It translates to CASSLAGVETQYF.

As concerns this clone: Other DNA sequences from this sample encode an identical CDR3 as well. The chain employs TRBV29-1 and TRBJ1-1; 7 bases are shared with TRBD1. CDR1 and CDR2 (germline): SQVTM, ANQGSEA. The CDR3 sequence is 12 residues long. Trimming took 4 bases from V and 2 from J; bases not matched to a gene: 1. The chain's CDR3 is CSVGQGNTEAFF. The CDR3 region has the DNA TGCAGCGTTGGACAGGGTAACACTGAAGCTTTCTTT.

The chain joins TRBV5-1 to TRBJ1-2; 11 nucleotides align to TRBD1. With 0 bases clipped from V and 4 bases from J, the junction kept 2 bases outside the gene matches. Germline V gene data show CDR1 as SGHRS and CDR2 as YFSETQ. This CDR3 has 15 residues. The DNA for the CDR3 is TGCGCCAGCAGCTTGGCGGGGACAGGGGGCTATGGCTACACCTTC. It specifies CASSLAGTGGYGYTF.

V gene TRBV27 combines with J gene TRBJ1-2; 9 bases map to TRBD1. The CDR3 length is 14 residues. After removal of 6 bases from V and 5 bases from J, the junction contained 7 bases not matched to a gene. Germline lookup yields CDR1 MNHEY and CDR2 SMNVEV (reference sequence). The chain's CDR3 is CASSRDRDPYGYTF. The DNA of the CDR3 is TGTGCCAGCAGCCGGGACAGGGATCCTTATGGCTACACCTTC.

The table lists this clone with a few counts. This chain joins TRBV14 and TRBJ2-7; D not certain. The CDR3 spans 16 residues. The V and J ends lost 1 base and 3 bases respectively, with 16 bases between them. Germline CDR1 SGHDN, CDR2 FVKESK. DNA for the CDR3: TGTGCCAGCAGCCAAGTATCGCACGATAGAAACTACGAGCAGTACTTC. Protein sequence: CASSQVSHDRNYEQYF.

Concerning this clone: Other DNA sequences in this sample translate to the same CDR3. The chain employs TRBV7-8 and TRBJ1-2; D remains ambiguous. The CDR3 contains 13 residues. CDR1 is SGHVS, CDR2 FQNEAQ, per germline. V lost 5 bases, J lost 0 bases, and 7 bases lay in between. The CDR3 is CASSRLSNYGYTF. The CDR3 DNA sequence: TGTGCCAGCAGCCGTCTTTCTAACTATGGCTACACCTTC.

The chain couples TRBV19 to TRBJ1-5, with a tentative D call TRBD1 (5 bases). Looked up from germline, CDR1 is LNHDA and CDR2 is SQIVND (reference sequence). The CDR3 has 16 residues. Trimming removed 4 bases at V and 1 base at J, with 14 bases between. The CDR3 loop is CASSTASGESNQPQHF. The CDR3 region has the DNA TGTGCCAGTAGTACCGCGTCGGGGGAAAGCAATCAGCCCCAGCATTTT.

The CDR3, as DNA: TGTGCCAGCAGCAATTGGGTAGGCCCAAGGGGTTATGGCTACACCTTC. It yields the protein CASSNWVGPRGYGYTF. This rearrangement joins TRBV21-1 to TRBJ1-2; no check of the table's D call, TRBD1, against the DNA was made. TRBV21-1 is classified as a pseudogene. The CDR3 spans 16 residues.

This clone was picked up one time. This rearrangement joins TRBV27 to TRBJ2-7; 8 bases fit TRBD1. CDR3 size: 17 residues. The junction had 10 bases not matched to a gene; V was cut back by 0 bases and J by 3 bases. Germline-derived CDR1 and CDR2 are MNHEY and SMNVEV (reference sequence). Here the CDR3 reads CASSLSQAGGLRYEQYF. The DNA for the CDR3 is TGTGCCAGCAGTTTATCCCAAGCAGGGGGCCTTCGCTACGAGCAGTACTTC.

This chain uses TRBV7-3 with TRBJ2-7, with 10 bases aligning to TRBD1. Germline CDR1 and CDR2: SGHTA and FQGTGA. Trimming removed 5 bases from V and 1 base from J; junction bases left unmatched: 5. The CDR3 consists of 15 residues. The CDR3 spells CASSKPGQGSYEQYF. CDR3 DNA: TGTGCCAGCAGCAAACCGGGACAGGGGTCCTACGAGCAGTACTTC.

CDR3 residues: CAISGADTQYF. Written as DNA, the CDR3 is TGTGCCATCAGTGGGGCGGATACGCAGTATTTT. The gene calls are TRBV10-3 and TRBJ2-3; D is unclear. CDR1 is ENHRY, CDR2 SYGVKD, per germline. V lost 4 bases and J 6 bases, leaving 5 bases between the germline ends. The CDR3 is 11 residues long.

This clone was counted a single time. This sequence joins TRBV10-3 and TRBJ1-1, with D unresolved. Germline values: CDR1 ENHRY, CDR2 SYGVKD. This CDR3 is built from 17 residues. The V end lost 3 bases, the J end lost 0 bases, and 17 bases lay between the germline ends. The CDR3 loop reads CAISDRQAGFLNTEAFF. The CDR3, as DNA: TGTGCCATCAGTGATCGGCAGGCGGGGTTTTTGAACACTGAAGCTTTCTTT.